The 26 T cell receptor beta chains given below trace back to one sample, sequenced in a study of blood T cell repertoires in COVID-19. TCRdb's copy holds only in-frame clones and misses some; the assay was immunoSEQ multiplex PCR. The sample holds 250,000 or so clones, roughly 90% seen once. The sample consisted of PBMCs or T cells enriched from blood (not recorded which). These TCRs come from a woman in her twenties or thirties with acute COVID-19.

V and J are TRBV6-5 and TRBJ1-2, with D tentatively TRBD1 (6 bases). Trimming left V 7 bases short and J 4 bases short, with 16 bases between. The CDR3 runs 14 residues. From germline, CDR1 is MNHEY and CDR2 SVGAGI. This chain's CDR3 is CASNTPGGSYGYTF. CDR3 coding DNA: TGTGCCAGCAATACACCGGGGGGCTCCTATGGCTACACCTTC.

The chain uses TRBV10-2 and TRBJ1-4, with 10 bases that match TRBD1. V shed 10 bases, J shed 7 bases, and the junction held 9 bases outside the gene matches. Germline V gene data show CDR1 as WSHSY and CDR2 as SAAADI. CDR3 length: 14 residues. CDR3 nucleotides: TGCGCCACCCTGTCCGGGACAGGGGTTGAAAAACTGTTTTTT. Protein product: CATLSGTGVEKLFF.

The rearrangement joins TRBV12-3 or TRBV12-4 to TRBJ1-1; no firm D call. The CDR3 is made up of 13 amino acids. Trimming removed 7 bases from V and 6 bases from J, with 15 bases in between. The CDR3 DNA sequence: TGTGCCAGCACCATGGGTGGAGGCGCTGAAGCTTTCTTT. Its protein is CASTMGGGAEAFF.

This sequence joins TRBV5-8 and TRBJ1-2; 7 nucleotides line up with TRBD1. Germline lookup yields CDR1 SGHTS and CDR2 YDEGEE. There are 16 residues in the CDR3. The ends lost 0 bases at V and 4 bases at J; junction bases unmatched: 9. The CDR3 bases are TGTGCCAGCAGCTTGGTTGAATCCAGGGGGGCCTATGGCTACACCTTC. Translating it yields CASSLVESRGAYGYTF.

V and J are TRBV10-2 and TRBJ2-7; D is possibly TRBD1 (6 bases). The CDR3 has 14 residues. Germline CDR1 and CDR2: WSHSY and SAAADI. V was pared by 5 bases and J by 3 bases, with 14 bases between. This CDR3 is CASSPPGHSYEQYF. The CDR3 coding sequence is TGCGCCAGCAGTCCTCCGGGACATAGCTACGAGCAGTACTTC.

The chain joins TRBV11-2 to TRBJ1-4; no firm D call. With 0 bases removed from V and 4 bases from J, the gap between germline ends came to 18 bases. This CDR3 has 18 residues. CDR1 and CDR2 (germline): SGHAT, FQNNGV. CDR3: CASSLDPEFGILNEKLFF. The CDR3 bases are TGTGCCAGCAGCTTAGATCCGGAGTTCGGGATTCTTAATGAAAAACTGTTTTTT.

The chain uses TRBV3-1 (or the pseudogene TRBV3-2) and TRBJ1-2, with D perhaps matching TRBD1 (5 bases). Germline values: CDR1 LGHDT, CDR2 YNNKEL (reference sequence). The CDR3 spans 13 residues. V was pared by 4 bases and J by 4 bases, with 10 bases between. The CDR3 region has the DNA TGTGCCAGCAGCCCTCGACAGTCCTATGGCTACACCTTC. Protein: CASSPRQSYGYTF.

Here the CDR3 reads CASGPSGSYEQYF. CDR3 sequence (DNA): TGTGCCAGCGGACCAAGCGGGTCCTACGAGCAGTACTTC. This rearrangement joins TRBV5-6 to TRBJ2-7, with a tentative D call TRBD2 (6 bases). CDR1 SGHDT and CDR2 YYEEEE come from the germline V gene. V was shortened by 7 bases and J by 1 base, with 12 bases between the two germline ends. The CDR3 sequence is 13 residues long. Drawing the rest from reference TRBV5-6 and TRBJ2-7, the complete variable domain is DAGVTQSPTHLIKTRGQQVTLRCSPKSGHDTVSWYQQALGQGPQFIFQYYEEEERQRGNFPDRFSGHQFPNYSSELNVNALLLGDSALYLCASGPSGSYEQYFGPGTRLTVT.

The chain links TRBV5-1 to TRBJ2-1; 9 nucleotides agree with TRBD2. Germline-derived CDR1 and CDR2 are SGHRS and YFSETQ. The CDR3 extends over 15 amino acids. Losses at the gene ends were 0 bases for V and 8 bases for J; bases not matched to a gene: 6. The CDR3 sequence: CASSLEASGAHEQFF. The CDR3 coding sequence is TGCGCCAGCAGCTTGGAGGCTAGCGGGGCGCATGAGCAGTTCTTC.

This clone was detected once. CDR3 sequence (DNA): TGTGCAAGTCGCTTGAAGACAGGGTTGATGTCCCCCGGGGAGCTGTTTTTT. Its protein is CASRLKTGLMSPGELFF. The chain recombines TRBV12-2 with TRBJ2-2; the D call in the table, TRBD1, was not verified against the DNA. TRBV12-2 corresponds to a pseudogene. This CDR3 spans 17 amino acids.

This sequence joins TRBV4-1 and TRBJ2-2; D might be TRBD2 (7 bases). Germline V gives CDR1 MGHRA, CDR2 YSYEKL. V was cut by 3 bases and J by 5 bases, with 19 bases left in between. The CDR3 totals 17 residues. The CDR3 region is CASSQLRGGLGTGELFF. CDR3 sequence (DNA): TGCGCCAGCAGCCAGCTTAGGGGGGGCCTAGGGACCGGGGAGCTGTTTTTT.

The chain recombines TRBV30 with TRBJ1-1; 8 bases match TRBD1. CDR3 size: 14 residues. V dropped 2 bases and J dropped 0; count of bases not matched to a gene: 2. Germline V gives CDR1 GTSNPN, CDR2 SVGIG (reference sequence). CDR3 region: CAWSRDRMNTEAFF. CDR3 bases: TGTGCCTGGAGTAGGGACAGGATGAACACTGAAGCTTTCTTT.

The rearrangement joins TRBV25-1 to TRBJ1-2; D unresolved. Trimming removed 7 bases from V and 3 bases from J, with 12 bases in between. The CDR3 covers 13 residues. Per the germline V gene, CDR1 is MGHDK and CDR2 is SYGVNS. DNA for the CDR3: TGTGCCAGCACGTCCGGGTGGGACTATGGCTACACCTTC. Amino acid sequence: CASTSGWDYGYTF.

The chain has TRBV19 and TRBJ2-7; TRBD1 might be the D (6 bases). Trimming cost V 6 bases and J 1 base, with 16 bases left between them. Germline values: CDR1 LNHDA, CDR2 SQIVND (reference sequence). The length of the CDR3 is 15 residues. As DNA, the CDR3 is TGTGCCAGTAGCCTCGGACGAGGGGGTTCCTACGAGCAGTACTTC. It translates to CASSLGRGGSYEQYF.

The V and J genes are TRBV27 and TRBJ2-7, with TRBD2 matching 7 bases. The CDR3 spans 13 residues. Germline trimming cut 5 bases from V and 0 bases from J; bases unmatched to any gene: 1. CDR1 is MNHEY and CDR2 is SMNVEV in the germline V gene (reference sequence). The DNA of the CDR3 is TGTGCCAGCAGTGCGGGGGTCTCCTACGAGCAGTACTTC. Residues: CASSAGVSYEQYF.

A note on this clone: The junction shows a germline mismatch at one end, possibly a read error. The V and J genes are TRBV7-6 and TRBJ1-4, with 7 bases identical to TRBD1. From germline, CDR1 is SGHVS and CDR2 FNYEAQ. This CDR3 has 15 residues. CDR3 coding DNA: TGTGCCGGCAGCGGCGGGACAGACGGCGGTGAAAAACTGTTTTTT. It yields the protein CAGSGGTDGGEKLFF.

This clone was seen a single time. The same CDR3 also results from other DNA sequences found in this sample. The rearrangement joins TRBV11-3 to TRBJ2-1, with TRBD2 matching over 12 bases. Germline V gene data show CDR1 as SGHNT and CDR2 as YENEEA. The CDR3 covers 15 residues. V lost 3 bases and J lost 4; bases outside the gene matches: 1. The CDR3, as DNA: TGTGCCAGCAGCTTGACTAGCGGGGGATACAATGAGCAGTTCTTC. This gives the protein CASSLTSGGYNEQFF.

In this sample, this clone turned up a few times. CDR3 in amino acids: CASGMGGYDEQFF. The CDR3 DNA reads as TGTGCTAGTGGCATGGGAGGGTATGATGAGCAGTTCTTC. This chain joins TRBV12-5 and TRBJ2-1; 7 bases line up with TRBD2. V trimming: 6 bases; J trimming: 8 bases; junction bases outside the gene matches: 7. This CDR3 is 13 amino acids long. Germline V gene sequence: CDR1 LGHNT, CDR2 FRNRAP.

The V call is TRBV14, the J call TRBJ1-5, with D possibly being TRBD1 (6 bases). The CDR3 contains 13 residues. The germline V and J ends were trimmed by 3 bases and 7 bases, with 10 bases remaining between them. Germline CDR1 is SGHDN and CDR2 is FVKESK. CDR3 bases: TGTGCCAGCAGCCAGGCTACAGGGCAGCCCCAGCATTTT. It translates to CASSQATGQPQHF.

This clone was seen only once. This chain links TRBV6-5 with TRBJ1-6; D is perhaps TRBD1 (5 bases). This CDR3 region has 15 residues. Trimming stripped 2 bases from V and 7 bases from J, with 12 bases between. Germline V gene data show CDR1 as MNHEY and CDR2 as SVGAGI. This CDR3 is CASSYDQGQNSPLHF. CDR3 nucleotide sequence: TGTGCCAGCAGTTACGATCAGGGCCAAAATTCACCCCTCCACTTT.

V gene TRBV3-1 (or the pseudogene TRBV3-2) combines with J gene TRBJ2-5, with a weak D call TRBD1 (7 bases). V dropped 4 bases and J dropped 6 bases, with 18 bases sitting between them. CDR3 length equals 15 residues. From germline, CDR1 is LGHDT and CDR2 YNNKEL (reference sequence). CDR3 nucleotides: TGTGCCAGCAGCCCTGCGAACTCAGGGGGGAAGACCCAGTACTTC. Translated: CASSPANSGGKTQYF.

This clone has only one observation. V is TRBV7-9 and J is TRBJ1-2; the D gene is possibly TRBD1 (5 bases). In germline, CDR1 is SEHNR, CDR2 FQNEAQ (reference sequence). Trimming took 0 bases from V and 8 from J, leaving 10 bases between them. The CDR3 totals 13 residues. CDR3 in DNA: TGTGCCAGCAGCTTAGCAGACCCAGGGGGCTACACCTTC. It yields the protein CASSLADPGGYTF.

Written as DNA, the CDR3 is TGTGCCACCAGTAGCTCGAGAGGGCTTGGTCAGCCCCAGCATTTT. As protein: CATSSSRGLGQPQHF. The V gene is TRBV15, the J gene TRBJ1-5; D is uncertain. The germline V and J ends were trimmed by 6 bases and 6 bases, with 18 bases remaining between them. The CDR3 is made up of 15 amino acids. Germline lookup yields CDR1 LNHNV and CDR2 YYDKDF (reference sequence).

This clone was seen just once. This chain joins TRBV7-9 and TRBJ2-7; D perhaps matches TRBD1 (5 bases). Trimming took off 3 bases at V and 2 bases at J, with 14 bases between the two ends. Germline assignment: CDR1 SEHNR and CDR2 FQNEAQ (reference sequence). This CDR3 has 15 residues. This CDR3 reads CASSFEMTATYEQYF. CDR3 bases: TGTGCCAGCAGCTTCGAAATGACAGCTACCTACGAGCAGTACTTC.

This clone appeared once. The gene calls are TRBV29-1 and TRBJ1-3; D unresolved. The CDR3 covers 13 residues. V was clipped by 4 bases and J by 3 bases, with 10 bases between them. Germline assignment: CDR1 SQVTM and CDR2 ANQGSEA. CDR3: CSVAVAVGNTIYF. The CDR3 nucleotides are TGCAGCGTTGCCGTGGCGGTTGGAAACACCATATATTTT.

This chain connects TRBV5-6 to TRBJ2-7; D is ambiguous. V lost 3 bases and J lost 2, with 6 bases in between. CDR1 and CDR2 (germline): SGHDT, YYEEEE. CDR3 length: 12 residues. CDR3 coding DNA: TGTGCCAGCAGCTCTAGGACCTACGAGCAGTACTTC. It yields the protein CASSSRTYEQYF.